The following is a T cell receptor beta chain sequence with its context. These data belong to a study of shared clonotypes between healthy human individuals. Study overall: The study used three CD4 naive, three CD4 memory, two CD8 naive and one CD8 memory plate per donor.

The material for each subset, its genomic DNA, was split evenly across several immunoSEQ plates. The repertoire was sequenced with immunoSEQ multiplex PCR; TCRdb's copy has only in-frame clones and lacks some. The sample shows approximately 2.4 million clones, approximately 94% of them seen only once. This CDR3 is built from 16 residues. CDR1 is MNHNS, CDR2 SASEGT, per germline. The ends lost 3 bases at V and 1 base at J; junction bases unmatched: 3. The sequence came from a young man in good health. V gene TRBV6-1 combines with J gene TRBJ1-4, with 9 bases aligning to TRBD1. Sequenced: naive CD4+ T cells sorted from blood. Described subset: CD45RA+ positively selected. This chain's CDR3 is CASSEGQGRTNEKLFF. The CDR3 nucleotides read TGTGCCAGCAGTGAGGGACAGGGAAGAACTAATGAAAAACTGTTTTTT.